Each of the 32 T cell receptor beta chains below was sequenced from the same sample in a study of blood T cell repertoires in COVID-19. Repertoires were generated with immunoSEQ multiplex PCR, while TCRdb's copy carries only in-frame clones and drops some. The table lists almost 200,000 clones, approximately 87% of them singletons, with approximately 0.75% in the top ten. Sequencing was carried out using peripheral blood. These TCRs come from a woman in her sixties or seventies with acute or convalescent COVID-19.

V is TRBV15 and J is TRBJ1-2; TRBD1 aligns across 10 bases. The CDR3 length is 14 residues. The V segment lost 1 base and the J segment 5 bases; nucleotides outside the gene matches: 1. The V gene's germline CDR1 is LNHNV and CDR2 YYDKDF (reference sequence). The CDR3 loop reads CATSRGTGGYGYTF. CDR3 nucleotides: TGTGCCACCAGCAGAGGGACAGGGGGTTATGGCTACACCTTC.

The chain joins TRBV6-5 to TRBJ1-2; the D is unclear. Germline V gene lookup returns CDR1 MNHEY and CDR2 SVGAGI. Trimming took off 10 bases at V and 8 bases at J, with 26 bases between the two ends. This CDR3 has 15 residues. This CDR3 reads CAILRGRPQGKGYTF. The CDR3 coding sequence is TGTGCCATCCTTCGAGGCCGCCCCCAAGGTAAAGGCTACACCTTC.

This sequence joins TRBV9 and TRBJ2-3, with 13 bases matching TRBD2. The V gene's germline CDR1 is SGDLS and CDR2 YYNGEE. The CDR3 totals 16 residues. The junction had 5 bases not matched to a gene; V was cut back by 3 bases and J by 4 bases. CDR3 region: CASSATSGRGSDTQYF. The CDR3 nucleotides are TGTGCCAGCAGCGCCACTAGCGGGAGGGGGTCAGATACGCAGTATTTT.

The chain uses TRBV6-2 or TRBV6-3 and TRBJ2-1; D is undetermined. Germline assignment: CDR1 MNHEY and CDR2 SVGEGT. The germline V and J ends were trimmed by 2 bases and 7 bases, with 9 bases remaining between them. This CDR3 is 13 amino acids long. The CDR3 nucleotides read TGTGCCAGCAGTTACCCTAATAAGAATGAGCAGTTCTTC. It yields the protein CASSYPNKNEQFF.

CDR3 sequence (DNA): TGTGCCAGCAGCTTAGAGGGGACAGCTAACTATGGCTACACCTTC. This encodes CASSLEGTANYGYTF. This chain uses TRBV7-2 with TRBJ1-2, with 7 nucleotides matching TRBD1. Germline loops: CDR1 SGHTA, CDR2 FQGNSA. The CDR3 has 15 amino acids. V shed 1 base, J shed 0 bases, and the junction held 2 bases outside the gene matches.

This chain uses TRBV9 with TRBJ1-1; weak D call: TRBD1 (5 bases). The V gene's germline CDR1 is SGDLS and CDR2 YYNGEE. V lost 0 bases and J 0 bases, leaving 12 bases between the germline ends. The CDR3 extends over 16 amino acids. Written as DNA, the CDR3 is TGTGCCAGCAGCGTAGTCCGGGGGGAAATGAACACTGAAGCTTTCTTT. Protein product: CASSVVRGEMNTEAFF. The variable domain in full, completed from reference TRBV9 and TRBJ1-1, reads DSGVTQTPKHLITATGQRVTLRCSPRSGDLSVYWYQQSLDQGLQFLIQYYNGEERAKGNILERFSAQQFPDLHSELNLSSLELGDSALYFCASSVVRGEMNTEAFFGQGTRLTVV.

CDR3 sequence reads: CASSVAAGGSDTQYF. The CDR3 DNA sequence: TGTGCCAGCAGCGTAGCGGCGGGAGGGTCAGATACGCAGTATTTT. V gene TRBV9 combines with J gene TRBJ2-3; TRBD2 agrees at 9 bases. Germline CDR1 reads SGDLS; CDR2 reads YYNGEE. Losses at the gene ends were 0 bases for V and 4 bases for J; bases not matched to a gene: 3. The CDR3 loop spans 15 amino acids.

V gene TRBV5-6 combines with J gene TRBJ2-5; D perhaps matches TRBD1 (6 bases). With 3 bases removed from V and 1 base from J, the gap between germline ends came to 16 bases. The CDR3 is 16 amino acids. CDR1 and CDR2 from the germline V gene are SGHDT and YYEEEE. The CDR3 loop reads CASSSLTQGVQETQYF. In nucleotides, the CDR3 is TGTGCCAGCAGCTCATTAACACAGGGCGTCCAAGAGACCCAGTACTTC.

This sequence joins TRBV5-1 and TRBJ2-5; D might be TRBD1 (5 bases). V was pared by 0 bases and J by 4 bases, with 10 bases between. CDR3 length: 14 amino acids. From germline, CDR1 is SGHRS and CDR2 YFSETQ. This CDR3 is CASSLEGAAETQYF. The CDR3 nucleotides are TGCGCCAGCAGCTTGGAAGGGGCGGCAGAGACCCAGTACTTC.

Details on this clone: The junction departs from germline at one end; a sequencing error may be responsible. V usage is TRBV12-3 or TRBV12-4 and J usage is TRBJ2-7; 7 bases are a match to TRBD1. This CDR3 is built from 12 residues. The CDR3, as DNA: TGTGCCAGCAGTATGTGGACAGGTCAGATGGGTTTC. Translated, it gives CASSMWTGQMGF.

V usage is TRBV13 and J usage is TRBJ2-1, with 10 positions matching TRBD1. Germline CDR1 reads PRHDT; CDR2 reads FYEKMQ (reference sequence). CDR3 length: 15 residues. Trimming removed 5 bases from V and 7 bases from J; junction bases left unmatched: 8. The CDR3 sequence: CASSLRDRGWNEQFF. CDR3 in DNA: TGTGCCAGCAGCCTCCGGGACAGGGGATGGAATGAGCAGTTCTTC.

V is TRBV19 and J is TRBJ2-1; 9 bases fit TRBD2. In germline, CDR1 is LNHDA, CDR2 SQIVND (reference sequence). This CDR3 region has 17 residues. V was pared by 8 bases and J by 8 bases, with 19 bases of the junction left unmatched. This chain's CDR3 is CASLGRGSSGMNYEQFF. The DNA for the CDR3 is TGTGCCAGTCTCGGAAGAGGGTCTAGCGGGATGAACTATGAGCAGTTCTTC.

The J gene is TRBJ1-1, the V gene TRBV4-2; D is uncertain. The CDR3 runs 15 residues. CDR1 and CDR2 (germline): LGHNA, YNFKEQ. Trimming pared 0 bases from V and 4 bases from J, leaving 12 bases between. Here the CDR3 DNA reads TGTGCCAGCAGCCAAGATCGGGTAAGCGGCACTGAAGCTTTCTTT. It encodes CASSQDRVSGTEAFF.

The V gene is TRBV15, the J gene TRBJ2-7; possible D gene TRBD2, 5 bases. The V gene lost 5 bases and the J gene lost 2 bases, with 13 bases spanning the gap. The CDR3 runs to 14 residues. CDR1 and CDR2 from the germline V gene are LNHNV and YYDKDF (reference sequence). The CDR3 sequence: CATSPRGSTYEQYF. The CDR3 coding sequence is TGTGCCACCAGCCCCCGAGGGTCCACCTACGAGCAGTACTTC.

The chain has TRBV18 and TRBJ2-1, with 10 bases lining up with TRBD2. Trimming at V came to 3 bases and at J to 7 bases, leaving 6 bases not matched to a gene. This CDR3 region has 15 residues. Germline lookup yields CDR1 KGHSH and CDR2 LQKENI. The CDR3 nucleotides are TGTGCCAGCTCACCCCTAGCGGGAGTCGGGAATGAGCAGTTCTTC. Protein: CASSPLAGVGNEQFF.

The chain has TRBV6-2 or TRBV6-3 and TRBJ1-5; a possible D gene is TRBD1 (6 bases). Germline lookup yields CDR1 MNHEY and CDR2 SVGEGT. CDR3 length equals 17 residues. Trimming cost V 0 bases and J 1 base, with 13 bases left between them. The CDR3, as DNA: TGTGCCAGCAGTTACTCACCGGGGGGCGCGAGCAATCAGCCCCAGCATTTT. Amino acids: CASSYSPGGASNQPQHF.

The J gene is TRBJ2-1, the V gene TRBV4-1, with 14 bases matching TRBD2. Trimming cost V 3 bases and J 9 bases; bases outside gene matches: 4. The CDR3 extends over 15 amino acids. Germline V gene lookup returns CDR1 MGHRA and CDR2 YSYEKL. The CDR3 DNA reads as TGCGCCAGCAGCCAGGTGACTAGCGGGAGGGGTGAGCAGTTCTTC. Protein: CASSQVTSGRGEQFF.

The chain carries TRBV7-3 and TRBJ1-1; D is uncertain. The germline gives CDR1 SGHTA, CDR2 FQGTGA. V was pared by 1 base and J by 1 base, with 10 bases between. The CDR3 length is 15 residues. The CDR3 reads CASSLKRGPNTEAFF. The DNA for the CDR3 is TGTGCCAGCAGCTTAAAACGTGGCCCGAACACTGAAGCTTTCTTT.

The chain has TRBV6-6 and TRBJ2-7; 12 positions match TRBD2. The germline gives CDR1 MNHNY, CDR2 SVGAGI (reference sequence). The V segment lost 7 bases and the J segment 4 bases; nucleotides outside the gene matches: 5. CDR3 size: 14 residues. The CDR3 nucleotides are TGTGCCAGCACCAGACTAGCGGGGGCTTACGAGCAGTACTTC. Encoded protein: CASTRLAGAYEQYF.

This chain uses TRBV24-1 with TRBJ2-7; weak D call: TRBD1 (5 bases). Trimming cost V 2 bases and J 6 bases, with 13 bases left between them. The CDR3 contains 14 residues. In germline, CDR1 is KGHDR, CDR2 SFDVKD. Written as DNA, the CDR3 is TGTGCCACCAGTGATTCTGCAGGGTTGGGCGAGCAGTACTTC. Its translation is CATSDSAGLGEQYF.

The V and J genes are TRBV5-1 and TRBJ1-1; a possible D gene is TRBD1 (5 bases). This CDR3 contains 13 residues. In germline, CDR1 is SGHRS, CDR2 YFSETQ. The ends were cut back, 6 bases at V and 7 bases at J, with 16 bases in the middle. DNA of the CDR3: TGCGCCAGCACGCGAACCCCGGGGGGTGAAGCTTTCTTT. Protein sequence: CASTRTPGGEAFF.

This clone was observed a handful of times. CDR3 sequence: CASRPSGGGGYTF. DNA for the CDR3: TGTGCCAGCAGACCCTCAGGGGGCGGCGGCTACACCTTC. The chain is built from TRBV6-6 and TRBJ1-2; 8 bases agree with TRBD1. The CDR3 spans 13 residues. Germline-derived CDR1 and CDR2 are MNHNY and SVGAGI (reference sequence). The junction had 8 bases not matched to a gene; V was cut back by 6 bases and J by 8 bases.

V usage is TRBV14 and J usage is TRBJ1-1; no firm D call. The CDR3 length is 14 residues. Germline CDR1 and CDR2: SGHDN and FVKESK. V lost 4 bases and J lost 1, with 10 bases in between. The CDR3 bases are TGTGCCAGCAGCCCCTTCAGGAAGAACACTGAAGCTTTCTTT. This translates into CASSPFRKNTEAFF.

V usage is TRBV28 and J usage is TRBJ1-6, with D possibly being TRBD1 (6 bases). The CDR3 covers 15 residues. V lost 7 bases and J lost 1, with 11 bases in between. Germline V gene data show CDR1 as MDHEN and CDR2 as SYDVKM. The CDR3 sequence is CASNYRASYNSPLHF. The CDR3 DNA reads TGTGCCAGCAATTACAGGGCTTCCTATAATTCACCCCTCCACTTT.

The V gene is TRBV7-9, the J gene TRBJ1-2; possible D gene TRBD1, 5 bases. The germline V gene encodes CDR1 SEHNR and CDR2 FQNEAQ (reference sequence). V dropped 7 bases and J dropped 3 bases, with 15 bases sitting between them. The CDR3 spans 14 residues. The CDR3 sequence is CASIPAGLDYGYTF. The DNA for the CDR3 is TGTGCCAGCATCCCAGCGGGACTGGACTATGGCTACACCTTC.

This chain links TRBV6-5 with TRBJ2-6, with D maybe TRBD1 (6 bases). CDR3 size: 15 residues. Germline values: CDR1 MNHEY, CDR2 SVGAGI. V shed 7 bases and J shed 1 base, with 11 bases lying between them. The CDR3 loop reads CASTYRASGANVLTF. The CDR3 coding sequence is TGTGCCAGCACATACAGGGCTTCTGGGGCCAACGTCCTGACTTTC.

This sequence joins TRBV5-1 and TRBJ1-1; a weak D match, TRBD1 (5 bases). CDR1 SGHRS and CDR2 YFSETQ come from the germline V gene. Trimming cost V 0 bases and J 0 bases, with 12 bases left between them. The CDR3 loop spans 16 amino acids. Written as DNA, the CDR3 is TGCGCCAGCAGCTTGGATGGGGCCGGCATGAACACTGAAGCTTTCTTT. Its translation is CASSLDGAGMNTEAFF.

The chain is built from TRBV18 and TRBJ2-1; 12 bases align to TRBD2. This CDR3 contains 17 residues. Losses at the gene ends were 4 bases for V and 0 bases for J; bases not matched to a gene: 4. CDR1 KGHSH and CDR2 LQKENI come from the germline V gene. The CDR3 DNA follows: TGTGCCAGCTCACGCCAACTAGCGGGGGGCTCCTACAATGAGCAGTTCTTC. It is translated as CASSRQLAGGSYNEQFF.

V and J are TRBV27 and TRBJ2-6; D is perhaps TRBD1 (6 bases). The CDR3 has 16 residues. CDR1 is MNHEY and CDR2 is SMNVEV in the germline V gene (reference sequence). The V gene lost 5 bases and the J gene lost 1 base, with 12 bases spanning the gap. The CDR3 region is CASSQSGQSGANVLTF. Here the CDR3 DNA reads TGTGCCAGCAGTCAATCAGGACAGTCTGGGGCCAACGTCCTGACTTTC.

The rearrangement uses TRBV5-4 and TRBJ2-3; 10 nucleotides line up with TRBD2. Germline CDR1 and CDR2: SGHNT and YYREEE (reference sequence). The CDR3 spans 15 residues. The trim removed 1 base at V and 5 bases at J, leaving 4 bases unmatched. The DNA of the CDR3 is TGTGCCAGCAGCTTGACAGCGGGGGGGAGAGATACGCAGTATTTT. Its protein is CASSLTAGGRDTQYF.

This clone was observed a single time. Other nucleotide sequences from this sample produce the same CDR3. V usage is TRBV10-2 and J usage is TRBJ1-1; D may be TRBD1 (6 bases). This CDR3 is 13 amino acids long. Trimming took off 3 bases at V and 5 bases at J, with 10 bases between the two ends. Per germline, CDR1 WSHSY and CDR2 SAAADI. The CDR3 sequence is CASSDLGGTEAFF. For the CDR3, the DNA is TGCGCCAGCAGTGATTTAGGGGGAACTGAAGCTTTCTTT.

CDR3 nucleotides: TGTGCCAGCAGCCAAGCGAGTGCCACCGGGGAGCTGTTTTTT. Translation: CASSQASATGELFF. The rearrangement links TRBV3-1 (or the pseudogene TRBV3-2) to TRBJ2-2; D is uncertain. V dropped 1 base and J dropped 4 bases, with 7 bases sitting between them. This CDR3 has 14 residues. Germline V gives CDR1 LGHDT, CDR2 YNNKEL (reference sequence).